This entry lists 31 T cell receptor beta chains sequenced from one sample in a study of T cells after yellow fever vaccination. MiXCR, run by TCRdb on the 5' RACE reads, gives a single entry per CDR3 protein. The sample carries 620,000 or so distinct CDR3 sequences, over 9% recorded once. This material consisted of PBMCs, taken on the day of the yellow fever booster vaccination. These receptors were taken from a man aged 30 to 45 who received the YFV17D yellow fever vaccine.

The sample holds a few counts of this clonotype. The chain is built from TRBV24-1 and TRBJ2-3, with D perhaps matching TRBD2 (6 bases). Trimming took 2 bases from V and 0 from J, leaving 14 bases between them. Germline V lookup: CDR1 KGHDR, CDR2 SFDVKD. This CDR3 region has 17 residues. CDR3 sequence (DNA): TGTGCCACCAGTGATTCCGGGAGCCCAAGAAGCACAGATACGCAGTATTTT. Protein sequence: CATSDSGSPRSTDTQYF.

The J gene is TRBJ2-2, the V gene TRBV20-1; TRBD1 or TRBD2 may be the D gene (5 bases each). V was clipped by 5 bases and J by 1 base, with 14 bases between them. Germline-derived CDR1 and CDR2 are DFQATT and SNEGSKA (reference sequence). The CDR3 runs 15 residues. In DNA, the CDR3 is TGCAGTGCTCCCCGGGGCCAAAAGAACACCGGGGAGCTGTTTTTT. This encodes CSAPRGQKNTGELFF.

V gene TRBV9 combines with J gene TRBJ2-1; TRBD2 matches 8 bases. Germline loops: CDR1 SGDLS, CDR2 YYNGEE. The junction had 16 bases not matched to a gene; V was cut back by 0 bases and J by 5 bases. The CDR3 has 19 amino acids. The CDR3 sequence: CASSVEEMKGTSWDNEQFF. The CDR3 nucleotides read TGTGCCAGCAGCGTAGAGGAAATGAAAGGGACTAGTTGGGACAATGAGCAGTTCTTC.

This clonotype was found a few times. This rearrangement joins TRBV20-1 to TRBJ2-7, with D perhaps assigned TRBD1 or TRBD2 (5 bases each). The V end lost 6 bases, the J end lost 3 bases, and 15 bases lay between the germline ends. The CDR3 loop spans 13 amino acids. Germline loops: CDR1 DFQATT, CDR2 SNEGSKA (reference sequence). CDR3 nucleotide sequence: TGCAGTGCCACAACGCAGGGACGCTACGAGCAGTACTTC. Protein sequence: CSATTQGRYEQYF.

This clonotype was seen a handful of times. The CDR3: CSVGGLGGTGELFF. In nucleotides, the CDR3 is TGCAGCGTTGGTGGCTTGGGGGGGACCGGGGAGCTGTTTTTT. The J gene is TRBJ2-2, the V gene TRBV29-1, with 7 bases aligning to TRBD2. There are 14 residues in the CDR3. Per the germline V gene, CDR1 is SQVTM and CDR2 is ANQGSEA. With V trimmed by 4 bases and J by 5 bases, 7 bases remained unmatched.

The rearrangement links TRBV20-1 to TRBJ2-1; 14 nucleotides align to TRBD2. The CDR3 consists of 16 residues. Germline V gene lookup returns CDR1 DFQATT and CDR2 SNEGSKA (reference sequence). V shed 5 bases, J shed 7 bases, and the junction held 10 bases outside the gene matches. The CDR3 nucleotides read TGCAGTGCTGGGCCTTGGACTAGCGGGAGGTATAATGAGCAGTTCTTC. Protein sequence: CSAGPWTSGRYNEQFF.

This clonotype was seen more than once but under ten times. This chain connects TRBV6-5 to TRBJ1-1, with D unclear. Germline CDR1 is MNHEY and CDR2 is SVGAGI. Trimming cost V 5 bases and J 6 bases, with 10 bases left between them. This CDR3 has 12 residues. CDR3: CASSPDAAEAFF. The CDR3 nucleotides read TGTGCCAGCAGTCCGGACGCTGCTGAAGCTTTCTTT.

The chain employs TRBV7-6 and TRBJ1-6, with D possibly matching TRBD1 (6 bases). V dropped 5 bases and J dropped 5 bases, with 13 bases sitting between them. Per germline, CDR1 SGHVS and CDR2 FNYEAQ. The CDR3 is 15 residues long. The CDR3 sequence: CASSVSHRDNSPLHF. The CDR3 DNA reads as TGTGCCAGCAGCGTCTCCCACAGGGATAATTCACCCCTCCACTTT.

The chain couples TRBV6-5 to TRBJ2-4, with a possible D match to TRBD1 (5 bases). The V end was cut by 0 bases, the J end by 0 bases, with 12 bases between. Germline CDR1 reads MNHEY; CDR2 reads SVGAGI. There are 17 residues in the CDR3. The CDR3 sequence is CASSYSQGHLAKNIQYF. CDR3 coding DNA: TGTGCCAGCAGTTACTCGCAGGGCCATCTAGCCAAAAACATTCAGTACTTC.

This clonotype has at least ten counts. The rearrangement joins TRBV18 to TRBJ2-5, with D unresolved. Trimming shortened V by 8 bases and J by 0 bases, and 4 bases separated the two germline ends. This CDR3 spans 11 amino acids. Germline assignment: CDR1 KGHSH and CDR2 LQKENI. The CDR3 region is CASSHQETQYF. The CDR3, as DNA: TGTGCCAGCAGCCACCAAGAGACCCAGTACTTC. The full variable domain, completed using reference TRBV18 and TRBJ2-5, is NAGVMQNPRHLVRRRGQEARLRCSPMKGHSHVYWYRQLPEEGLKFMVYLQKENIIDESGMPKERFSAEFPKEGPSILRIQQVVRGDSAAYFCASSHQETQYFGPGTRLLVL.

A few counts support this clonotype. V is TRBV5-1 and J is TRBJ2-7; TRBD2 aligns across 11 bases. Germline CDR1 SGHRS, CDR2 YFSETQ. This CDR3 has 16 residues. V trimming: 4 bases; J trimming: 6 bases; junction bases outside the gene matches: 12. This CDR3 reads CASSLLTSGSVGEQYF. CDR3 nucleotides: TGCGCCAGCAGCCTTCTTACTAGCGGGAGTGTTGGCGAGCAGTACTTC.

This clonotype has a handful of counts. This chain joins TRBV20-1 and TRBJ1-6, with 8 bases lining up with TRBD1. CDR1 and CDR2 from the germline V gene are DFQATT and SNEGSKA (reference sequence). The CDR3 is made up of 13 amino acids. Trimming removed 6 bases from V and 10 bases from J; junction bases left unmatched: 8. For the CDR3, the DNA is TGCAGTGCCGGGACAGGTTTTCCCTCACCCCTCCACTTT. Encoded protein: CSAGTGFPSPLHF.

In its sample, this clonotype was seen a few times. The chain couples TRBV6-1 to TRBJ1-1; TRBD1 might be the D (6 bases). The CDR3 runs to 13 residues. V was shortened by 4 bases and J by 1 base, with 7 bases between the two germline ends. The germline V gene has CDR1 MNHNS and CDR2 SASEGT. The CDR3 DNA is TGTGCCAGCAGTGGGGGACAGAACACTGAAGCTTTCTTT. Amino acids: CASSGGQNTEAFF.

The genes are TRBV6-2 or TRBV6-3 and TRBJ1-1; 8 bases fit TRBD1. CDR1 and CDR2 from the germline V gene are MNHEY and SVGEGT. J lost 1 base, V lost 2 bases, and 12 bases had no gene match. The CDR3 loop spans 18 amino acids. The CDR3 sequence is CASSYPTTGALPNTEAFF. The DNA for the CDR3 is TGTGCCAGCAGTTACCCAACGACAGGGGCCCTCCCGAACACTGAAGCTTTCTTT.

The chain links TRBV6-5 to TRBJ2-3; D could derive from TRBD1 or TRBD2 (5 bases each). Germline-derived CDR1 and CDR2 are MNHEY and SVGAGI. Deletions cut 4 bases from V and 0 bases from J, with 20 bases between. CDR3 length: 18 amino acids. Here the CDR3 reads CASSLQVEGSLSTDTQYF. Here the CDR3 DNA reads TGTGCCAGCAGTTTGCAGGTTGAGGGGAGCTTGAGCACAGATACGCAGTATTTT.

The rearrangement links TRBV20-1 to TRBJ2-3, with D tentatively TRBD1 (5 bases). Trimming removed 3 bases from V and 6 bases from J, with 13 bases in between. CDR1 DFQATT and CDR2 SNEGSKA come from the germline V gene (reference sequence). The CDR3 spans 13 residues. The CDR3 DNA follows: TGCAGTGCTAGGACAGCGCGCCTGGATACGCAGTATTTT. Translating it yields CSARTARLDTQYF.

The V call is TRBV5-1, the J call TRBJ2-3; D remains ambiguous. Trimming took off 0 bases at V and 2 bases at J, with 7 bases between the two ends. The CDR3 extends over 14 amino acids. Germline V gene lookup returns CDR1 SGHRS and CDR2 YFSETQ. For the CDR3, the DNA is TGCGCCAGCAGCTTGGAACAGTACACAGATACGCAGTATTTT. Translation: CASSLEQYTDTQYF.

The rearrangement joins TRBV12-3 or TRBV12-4 to TRBJ2-1, with TRBD2 matching 8 bases. V shed 6 bases and J 7 bases; nucleotides not matched to a gene: 11. CDR3 length equals 15 residues. The CDR3 coding sequence is TGTGCCAGCAGCCGGGGGGGAGCTGAGAGAAATGAGCAGTTCTTC. Protein: CASSRGGAERNEQFF.

This clonotype showed up just a few times. The rearrangement links TRBV18 to TRBJ2-3; D unclear. The CDR3 spans 11 residues. The V and J ends lost 8 bases and 2 bases respectively, with 5 bases between them. Germline V lookup: CDR1 KGHSH, CDR2 LQKENI. The DNA of the CDR3 is TGTGCCAGCCAAAACACAGATACGCAGTATTTT. Translated: CASQNTDTQYF.

This clonotype was seen only a few times. The rearrangement uses TRBV12-3 or TRBV12-4 and TRBJ2-2, with TRBD1 matching over 7 bases. This CDR3 comprises 15 residues. V lost 5 bases, J lost 8 bases, and 11 bases stayed unmatched. The chain's CDR3 is CASSQPGQYRGELFF. The CDR3 DNA is TGTGCCAGCAGTCAGCCGGGACAGTACCGGGGGGAGCTGTTTTTT.

The chain employs TRBV18 and TRBJ2-3; D unclear. V shed 2 bases and J shed 5 bases, with 8 bases lying between them. Germline V gene data show CDR1 as KGHSH and CDR2 as LQKENI. The CDR3 contains 13 residues. The CDR3 DNA reads as TGTGCCAGCTCACCAGGGTCTCAAGATACGCAGTATTTT. Translated, it gives CASSPGSQDTQYF. The full variable domain, its missing parts supplied by reference TRBV18 and TRBJ2-3, is NAGVMQNPRHLVRRRGQEARLRCSPMKGHSHVYWYRQLPEEGLKFMVYLQKENIIDESGMPKERFSAEFPKEGPSILRIQQVVRGDSAAYFCASSPGSQDTQYFGPGTRLTVL.

This clonotype has more than one count but fewer than ten. The genes are TRBV9 and TRBJ2-3; a weak D match, TRBD1 (5 bases). This CDR3 region has 17 residues. Trimming removed 0 bases from V and 4 bases from J, with 18 bases in between. CDR1 is SGDLS, CDR2 YYNGEE, per germline. In DNA, the CDR3 is TGTGCCAGCAGCGTAGGAGGTCTAGGCAGGGTTGCAGATACGCAGTATTTT. Protein product: CASSVGGLGRVADTQYF.

In this sample, this clonotype turned up a few times. V usage is TRBV18 and J usage is TRBJ2-1, with D maybe TRBD2 (6 bases). Trimming pared 5 bases from V and 6 bases from J, leaving 20 bases between. The CDR3 has 16 residues. Germline loops: CDR1 KGHSH, CDR2 LQKENI. Here the CDR3 DNA reads TGTGCCAGCTCATCGAAACCGGGACTTTCGACCAATGAGCAGTTCTTC. It translates to CASSSKPGLSTNEQFF.

This sequence joins TRBV15 and TRBJ2-1; unclear D gene. The CDR3 has 12 amino acids. CDR1 and CDR2 (germline): LNHNV, YYDKDF (reference sequence). V was shortened by 1 base and J by 8 bases, with 6 bases between the two germline ends. The CDR3 sequence: CATSRAADEQFF. DNA of the CDR3: TGTGCCACCAGCAGAGCCGCGGATGAGCAGTTCTTC. Drawing the rest from reference TRBV15 and TRBJ2-1, the complete variable domain is DAMVIQNPRYQVTQFGKPVTLSCSQTLNHNVMYWYQQKSSQAPKLLFHYYDKDFNNEADTPDNFQSRRPNTSFCFLDIRSPGLGDTAMYLCATSRAADEQFFGPGTRLTVL.

The genes are TRBV4-3 and TRBJ2-1, with TRBD2 identical over 12 bases. The CDR3 sequence is 16 residues long. V was pared by 1 base and J by 8 bases, with 6 bases of the junction left unmatched. Germline lookup yields CDR1 LGHNA and CDR2 YSLEER. The CDR3 here is CASSQGASGRGHEQFF. The CDR3 coding sequence is TGCGCCAGCAGCCAAGGGGCTAGCGGGAGGGGACATGAGCAGTTCTTC.

This clonotype was detected a few times. The chain links TRBV29-1 to TRBJ2-1, with TRBD2 as a possible D gene (5 bases). Germline V gene data show CDR1 as SQVTM and CDR2 as ANQGSEA. The CDR3 is 14 residues long. Trimming stripped 4 bases from V and 7 bases from J, with 17 bases between. The chain's CDR3 is CSVAPSVSGNEQFF. CDR3 DNA sequence: TGCAGCGTTGCCCCCTCCGTGTCGGGAAATGAGCAGTTCTTC.

This sequence joins TRBV2 and TRBJ2-7; possible D gene TRBD1, 6 bases. The CDR3 length is 14 residues. Trimming shortened V by 11 bases and J by 2 bases, and 19 bases separated the two germline ends. In germline, CDR1 is SNHLY, CDR2 FYNNEI. In DNA form, the CDR3 reads TGTGCCGGGTTCCGGGACATAAAAACCTACGAGCAGTACTTC. Translating it yields CAGFRDIKTYEQYF.

J is TRBJ2-7 and V is TRBV5-1; 12 nucleotides match TRBD1. Trimming at V came to 4 bases and at J to 6 bases, leaving 8 bases not matched to a gene. The length of the CDR3 is 15 residues. Germline V gene lookup returns CDR1 SGHRS and CDR2 YFSETQ. For the CDR3, the DNA is TGCGCCAGCAGCCAGGGACAGGGGGCCTCCCTCGAGCAGTACTTC. This gives the protein CASSQGQGASLEQYF.

The rearrangement uses TRBV10-3 and TRBJ2-3; possible D gene TRBD2, 5 bases. The V end was cut by 7 bases, the J end by 0 bases, with 14 bases between. Germline-derived CDR1 and CDR2 are ENHRY and SYGVKD. The CDR3 consists of 15 residues. CDR3 in DNA: TGTGCCATCACCGACGGACTGTCTAGCACAGATACGCAGTATTTT. Its protein product is CAITDGLSSTDTQYF.

This rearrangement joins TRBV29-1 to TRBJ2-7; TRBD1 or TRBD2 may be the D gene (6 bases each). The germline CDR1 and CDR2 sequences are SQVTM and ANQGSEA. V lost 5 bases, J lost 7 bases, and 15 bases lay in between. The CDR3 spans 12 residues. This chain's CDR3 is CSVLSGAKEQYF. The CDR3 nucleotides read TGCAGCGTTTTATCGGGGGCGAAAGAGCAGTACTTC.

This clonotype was seen many times. This chain's CDR3 is CASSSITGAGTQYF. The DNA for the CDR3 is TGTGCCAGCAGTTCCATAACAGGGGCTGGGACCCAGTACTTC. The chain carries TRBV28 and TRBJ2-5; 7 nucleotides agree with TRBD1. Germline V CDR1 and CDR2: MDHEN, SYDVKM. With 4 bases clipped from V and 7 bases from J, the junction kept 9 bases outside the gene matches. The CDR3 totals 14 residues.